This T cell receptor beta chain was sequenced during a study of long-term antiretroviral therapy in people with HIV. The CDR3 has 15 amino acids. V gave up 3 bases and J gave up 6 bases, with 16 bases separating them. Looked up from germline, CDR1 is LGHNT and CDR2 is FRNRAP. Survey-level immunoSEQ v3.0 assays were run. Sequencing was performed with immunoSEQ multiplex PCR; in TCRdb, only in-frame clones are kept and a portion is missing. The table has roughly 14,000 clones, around 88% seen once. The sample in question was unsorted PBMCs, obtained around 2.3 years before starting antiretroviral therapy. This sequence joins TRBV12-5 and TRBJ2-3; D unclear. This receptor was taken from a woman aged 30 to 39 with HIV. As DNA, the CDR3 is TGTGCTAGTGGTTTCCCAAAAAACAGTGGGGATACGCAGTATTTT. It translates to CASGFPKNSGDTQYF. Together with reference TRBV12-5 and TRBJ2-3, the CDR3 gives the full variable domain: DARVTQTPRHKVTEMGQEVTMRCQPILGHNTVFWYRQTMMQGLELLAYFRNRAPLDDSGMPKDRFSAEMPDATLATLKIQPSEPRDSAVYFCASGFPKNSGDTQYFGPGTRLTVL.